Below are 5 T cell receptor beta chains sequenced from a single sample in a study of Ad26.COV2.S vaccination and SARS-CoV-2 variants. The repertoire was sequenced with immunoSEQ multiplex PCR; TCRdb's copy has only in-frame clones and lacks some. The sample lists fewer than 900,000 clones; about 90% were seen once. Treatment: around 19 received Ad26.COV2.S at low or high dose, single or two shots; a few received placebo; per-sample allocation not given. Collection of samples fell on day 63 after the first vaccine or placebo injection. The specimen was peripheral blood, collected in a trial of Ad26.COV2.S vaccine versus placebo. These receptors were collected from a person aged 18-60 years who received the Ad26.COV2.S COVID-19 vaccine or a placebo.

The chain links TRBV12-5 to TRBJ2-7, with TRBD1 matching over 8 bases. V lost 7 bases to trimming and J lost 0 bases; unmatched junction nucleotides: 5. The CDR3 has 14 amino acids. Germline loops: CDR1 LGHNT, CDR2 FRNRAP. This CDR3 reads CASAPGQVSYEQYF. As DNA, the CDR3 is TGTGCTAGTGCCCCGGGACAGGTCTCCTACGAGCAGTACTTC.

The J gene is TRBJ2-7, the V gene TRBV6-6; D ambiguous. This CDR3 has 14 residues. The germline V and J ends were trimmed by 0 bases and 1 base, with 7 bases remaining between them. Germline loops: CDR1 MNHNY, CDR2 SVGAGI (reference sequence). The chain's CDR3 is CASSYSKDSYEQYF. The CDR3 DNA is TGTGCCAGCAGTTACTCGAAAGATTCCTACGAGCAGTACTTC.

A single count supports this clone. One end of the junction does not line up with germline, which may come from a read error. In DNA form, the CDR3 reads TGTGCCAGCAGCACCCAAGGGACCCAGTACTTC. Translated: CASSTQGTQYF. V gene TRBV3-1 (or the pseudogene TRBV3-2) combines with J gene TRBJ2-5; no reliable D call. Germline assignment: CDR1 LGHDT and CDR2 YNNKEL (reference sequence). This CDR3 spans 11 amino acids.

The CDR3: CASSPGGVGGYTF. CDR3 bases: TGTGCCAGCAGCCCGGGGGGAGTAGGCGGCTACACCTTC. The rearrangement uses TRBV5-4 and TRBJ1-2; a possible D gene is TRBD1 (5 bases). The CDR3 contains 13 residues. Germline V gives CDR1 SGHNT, CDR2 YYREEE (reference sequence). V was cut by 4 bases and J by 8 bases, with 15 bases left in between.

This chain's CDR3 is CASSRIQGTGGYTF. The CDR3 DNA sequence: TGTGCCAGCAGTCGAATACAGGGGACTGGAGGCTACACCTTC. The chain links TRBV6-5 to TRBJ1-2, with 7 bases aligning to TRBD1. The CDR3 totals 14 residues. V trimming: 5 bases; J trimming: 8 bases; junction bases outside the gene matches: 11. CDR1 and CDR2 from the germline V gene are MNHEY and SVGAGI.